This T cell receptor beta chain emerged from a study of blood T cell repertoires in COVID-19. Study-level background: Sources were T cells, B-cell-depleted T cells, or PBMCs; the material itself was cDNA or gDNA.

Trimming removed 4 bases at V and 2 bases at J, with 7 bases between. The CDR3 contains 12 residues. Germline CDR1 is SGDLS and CDR2 is YYNGEE. Original methodology: Estimation of nucleated cell counts relied on the amplification of reference gene primers. Clones were sequenced by immunoSEQ multiplex PCR, and TCRdb holds only the in-frame ones, with some missing. V and J calls plus clone size are reproduced from that table; the DNA served to infer D and trimming. Of 90,000 to 100,000 clones in the sample, approximately 82% were seen once. This sequence originates from a man between 65 and 79 years old with active or convalescent COVID-19. The sample taken for sequencing was peripheral blood. V and J are TRBV9 and TRBJ2-7, with D unresolved. The CDR3 here is CASSSSTYEQYF. DNA for the CDR3: TGTGCCAGCAGCTCGTCTACCTACGAGCAGTACTTC.